Below are 18 T cell receptor beta chains sequenced from a single sample in a study of cytomegalovirus exposure and HLA in healthy donors. Researchers ran the PCR with 60 Vbeta and 13 Jbeta primers. The data were produced by immunoSEQ multiplex PCR, yet TCRdb's version contains in-frame clones alone and is incomplete. Altogether 100,000 to 150,000 clones are present, roughly 80% being singletons, with the ten largest covering about 3.7%. The sequencing sample was made of PBMCs. These receptor sequences come from a woman between 40 and 55 years old in good health and CMV-seropositive.

This chain joins TRBV6-4 and TRBJ2-2; TRBD1 agrees at 11 bases. After removal of 6 bases from V and 4 bases from J, the junction contained 1 base not matched to a gene. From germline, CDR1 is MRHNA and CDR2 SNTAGT. CDR3 length: 14 residues. The CDR3 sequence: CASRGQGGTGELFF. As DNA, the CDR3 is TGTGCCAGCAGGGGACAGGGGGGCACCGGGGAGCTGTTTTTT.

This chain uses TRBV2 with TRBJ2-7, with D possibly TRBD1 on 6 matching bases. Trimming took off 6 bases at V and 5 bases at J, with 11 bases between the two ends. This CDR3 comprises 12 residues. Germline CDR1 and CDR2: SNHLY and FYNNEI. DNA for the CDR3: TGTGCCAGCAGAGCAGGGGTACACGAGCAGTACTTC. It encodes CASRAGVHEQYF.

This chain joins TRBV5-3 and TRBJ2-7; 8 bases agree with TRBD1. TRBV5-3 is marked as an open reading frame, function uncertain. The CDR3 runs 13 residues. J lost 7 bases, V lost 5 bases, and 8 bases had no gene match. The DNA of the CDR3 is TGTGCCAGAAGTCGTCAGGGGGCTCGGGAGCAGTACTTC. It yields the protein CARSRQGAREQYF.

V and J are TRBV6-6 and TRBJ1-2, with 8 bases matching TRBD1. CDR3 length equals 14 residues. The germline V gene has CDR1 MNHNY and CDR2 SVGAGI (reference sequence). V was pared by 2 bases and J by 6 bases, with 5 bases of the junction left unmatched. As DNA, the CDR3 is TGTGCCAGCAGTTACCCCGGGACAGGCGATGGCTACACCTTC. It translates to CASSYPGTGDGYTF.

V is TRBV20-1 and J is TRBJ1-2; D is uncertain. CDR1 is DFQATT, CDR2 SNEGSKA, per germline (reference sequence). This CDR3 contains 10 residues. The V gene lost 6 bases and the J gene lost 7 bases, with 9 bases spanning the gap. CDR3 DNA: TGCAGTGCCTCGCGGGGTGGCTACACCTTC. This sequence encodes CSASRGGYTF.

This clone was counted between two and nine times. This chain uses TRBV28 with TRBJ1-2, with 8 bases fitting TRBD1. CDR1 is MDHEN, CDR2 SYDVKM, per germline. J was trimmed by 7 bases and V by 1 base; bases with no gene match: 11. CDR3 length equals 16 residues. In DNA form, the CDR3 reads TGTGCCAGCAGTTTATTGAGACAGGGGATAGGAGGTGGCTACACCTTC. Protein product: CASSLLRQGIGGGYTF.

The DNA of the CDR3 is TGTGCCAGCAGCTTAAAGGGACAGGGGGTCTTCGGGAGAGCCTATACGCAGTATTTT. Protein product: CASSLKGQGVFGRAYTQYF. The V gene is TRBV7-9, the J gene TRBJ2-3, with 11 bases aligning to TRBD1. This CDR3 has 19 amino acids. The germline CDR1 and CDR2 sequences are SEHNR and FQNEAQ (reference sequence). The junction had 17 bases not matched to a gene; V was cut back by 2 bases and J by 7 bases.

This clone has just one count. The chain combines TRBV7-2 with TRBJ2-7; D gene unclear. Trimming shortened V by 2 bases and J by 0 bases, and 8 bases separated the two germline ends. The CDR3 contains 14 residues. CDR1 and CDR2 (germline): SGHTA, FQGNSA. The CDR3 sequence is CASSLFSSSYEQYF. CDR3 DNA: TGTGCCAGCAGCTTATTTTCTAGCTCCTACGAGCAGTACTTC.

The chain joins TRBV7-2 to TRBJ2-7; a possible D gene is TRBD1 (5 bases). Germline assignment: CDR1 SGHTA and CDR2 FQGNSA. Trimming took 2 bases from V and 0 from J, leaving 11 bases between them. The CDR3 length is 15 residues. CDR3 nucleotides: TGTGCCAGCAGCTTAAGGGGATACTACTCCTACGAGCAGTACTTC. It is translated as CASSLRGYYSYEQYF.

The chain links TRBV19 to TRBJ1-2; D is ambiguous. Germline CDR1 is LNHDA and CDR2 is SQIVND (reference sequence). V lost 6 bases and J lost 3, with 14 bases in between. This CDR3 has 14 amino acids. In nucleotides, the CDR3 is TGTGCCAGTAGCCCGAATACAGTGTACTATGGCTACACCTTC. It specifies CASSPNTVYYGYTF.

The chain joins TRBV4-1 to TRBJ2-2; no reliable D call. The CDR3 is made up of 15 amino acids. Between the trimmed V and J ends, which lost 6 bases and 4 bases, there was a span of 15 bases. In germline, CDR1 is MGHRA, CDR2 YSYEKL. The CDR3 loop is CASSQNEVGTGELFF. The CDR3 region has the DNA TGCGCCAGCAGTCAAAACGAGGTGGGCACCGGGGAGCTGTTTTTT.

The chain recombines TRBV7-9 with TRBJ2-7; tentatively, D is TRBD2 (5 bases). CDR1 is SEHNR and CDR2 is FQNEAQ in the germline V gene (reference sequence). CDR3 length equals 13 residues. Between the trimmed V and J ends, which lost 5 bases and 4 bases, there was a span of 12 bases. CDR3 sequence (DNA): TGTGCCAGCAGCCTTATGACGGGGTACGAGCAGTACTTC. This codes for CASSLMTGYEQYF.

This chain joins TRBV18 and TRBJ1-1, with a tentative D call TRBD1 (5 bases). In germline, CDR1 is KGHSH, CDR2 LQKENI. The CDR3 contains 16 residues. The germline V and J ends were trimmed by 3 bases and 4 bases, with 18 bases remaining between them. CDR3 in DNA: TGTGCCAGCTCACCTCGATCGACAGCCCTTTTCACTGAAGCTTTCTTT. Translated: CASSPRSTALFTEAFF.

This chain connects TRBV7-6 to TRBJ2-7, with 8 bases identical to TRBD1. The CDR3 has 14 residues. V lost 5 bases and J lost 2; bases outside the gene matches: 5. The germline CDR1 and CDR2 sequences are SGHVS and FNYEAQ. CDR3 sequence reads: CASSAEQGAYEQYF. Here the CDR3 DNA reads TGTGCCAGCAGCGCGGAACAGGGGGCCTACGAGCAGTACTTC.

This clone is a singleton in its sample. V is TRBV19 and J is TRBJ1-2, with TRBD1 as a possible D gene (5 bases). The CDR3 length is 17 residues. Germline V gives CDR1 LNHDA, CDR2 SQIVND (reference sequence). Trimming cost V 4 bases and J 6 bases, with 24 bases left between them. The chain's CDR3 is CASSRGVGASSFDGYTF. The CDR3 DNA sequence: TGTGCCAGTAGTAGAGGAGTAGGGGCTTCTAGTTTCGATGGCTACACCTTC.

CDR3 loop: CASSLASGTHNEQFF. CDR3 bases: TGTGCCAGCAGCTTGGCTAGCGGAACCCACAATGAGCAGTTCTTC. V and J are TRBV5-4 and TRBJ2-1; TRBD2 aligns across 7 bases. V was pared by 0 bases and J by 5 bases, with 5 bases of the junction left unmatched. This CDR3 has 15 residues. Germline V gives CDR1 SGHNT, CDR2 YYREEE (reference sequence).

CDR3 in amino acids: CSVEFSGRQNEQFF. CDR3 coding DNA: TGCAGCGTAGAATTCAGCGGGAGGCAAAATGAGCAGTTCTTC. V gene TRBV29-1 combines with J gene TRBJ2-1; 9 bases are a match to TRBD2. From germline, CDR1 is SQVTM and CDR2 ANQGSEA. This CDR3 has 14 amino acids. V lost 6 bases and J lost 7; bases outside the gene matches: 10.

Of note for this clone: The junction shows a germline mismatch at one end, possibly a read error. At the DNA level, this CDR3 is encoded by other sequences in the same sample as well. This sequence joins TRBV27 and TRBJ1-3; a weak D match, TRBD1 (5 bases). CDR3 length equals 15 residues. From germline, CDR1 is MNHEY and CDR2 SMNVEV (reference sequence). The CDR3 region is CASSLSSGLGNTIYF. The CDR3 bases are TGTGCCAGCAGTTTATCATCAGGGTTAGGAAACACCATATACTTT.